The present T cell receptor beta chain was sequenced within a study of shared clonotypes between healthy human individuals (dated by TCRdb to about 2020). Study-level background: A few men and a couple of women, aged 18 to 49 years, made up the cohort. For each donor, CD4 naive and CD4 memory were each run on three plates, CD8 naive on two plates, and CD8 memory on one plate. The study deeply sequenced blood TCR repertoires of about 5 healthy adults to estimate repertoire size and the extent of clonotype sharing between individuals. Different laboratories and diverse techniques were used to prepare libraries and sequence TCR repertoires, to increase sequencing depth and limit assay-specific biases. Per donor, leukapheresis produced somewhere between about 0.94 and 10 billion PBMCs. Study-wide findings and limitations: Across a handful of donors, about 4.5% of naive CD4, roughly 3.4% of naive CD8, under 2.5% of memory CD4, and roughly 0.41% of memory CD8 clonotypes were shared. Compared with non-shared clonotypes, the clonotypes found in all four sorted-subset donors had higher generation probabilities. Incomplete sequencing was indicated by rarefaction of sorted-subset datasets, despite the large sequencing depth. Pairwise subsampling led to the expectation that sequencing depth would affect the degree of clonotype sharing among donors. Sampling was restricted to blood, and TCR repertoires in tissues likely differ from the TCR repertoires found in blood. Estimated clonotype richness was generally larger for naive than for memory subsets. Because the study included only a small number of donors, the genetic and exposure-history diversity represented was limited.

From the germline V gene, CDR1 is MDHEN and CDR2 is SYDVKM. V loses 4 bases, J loses 1 base, and the germline ends lie 5 bases apart. The CDR3 goes from the cysteine to the phenylalanine over 13 residues. This entry keeps only the CDR3 DNA: 39 bases, framed from base 1. Using the deep immunoSEQ assay, TCR CDR3 regions were amplified from genomic DNA by multiplex PCR. For each cell subset, the extracted genomic DNA was distributed evenly across all wells of several immunoSEQ 96-well plates, and each plate served as one replicate. For sorted subsets, about 200 ng genomic DNA, equal to tens of thousands of T cell genomes, was loaded into each replicate PCR. Purified libraries were measured with a Qubit 3.0 fluorometer, size-checked on a Bioanalyzer 2100, and measured again with the KAPA Library Quantification kit. Each immunoSEQ 96-well plate was sequenced on its own single-read 150-cycle Illumina NextSeq 550 flow cell. Turning to the authors' computational methods: Because only junctional sequences without quality scores were contained in the immunoSEQ output, filtering matching that applied to full-length reads could not be performed. Sequences were annotated with PyIR, a Python wrapper for IgBLAST v1.9, using IMGT germline references to assign V/J genes and CDR3. Reads were filtered out if the reads had weak V/J assignments (E-value above 1e-6), no CDR3, stop codons, out-of-frame junctions, or ambiguous translated residues. V3J clonotypes were defined by identical inferred V gene, J gene, and CDR3 amino acid sequence. Percentage overlap between repertoires was computed as shared unique clonotypes divided by the size of the smaller repertoire. Three approaches were used to assess repertoire richness: RTK rarefaction, the Chao1 estimator, and Recon v2.1 estimates of unobserved clonotypes. Generation probabilities were computed with OLGA for all TCRbeta clonotypes obtained by the gDNA method from several donors. TCRdb holds this immuneACCESS table with in-frame rearrangements only. Some clones are missing; in checked studies, unresolved V genes explain under half, and the rest has no known cause. V, J and clone size reflect that table, while D and trimming were determined from the DNA. This sample holds over a million clones; 95% to 99% were observed only once. Of the sample, about 0.42% falls within the top ten clones.

For this clone: Its antigen is currently not known. The record has no base qualities; no much larger clone is one base away.

Healthy HIV-negative adults with no recently reported acute infections or vaccinations were included as donors. All donors were Caucasian adults living in Nashville, Tennessee, USA. CD4+ T cells were enriched by magnetic negative selection; naive cells were then positively selected on CD45RA, and the negative fraction formed the memory subset. Blood was obtained by leukapheresis, after which PBMCs were separated by Ficoll-Histopaque density gradient centrifugation and cryopreserved in liquid nitrogen vapor phase. Analytical flow cytometry was used to check the purity and quantity of each magnetically sorted T cell population. Genomic DNA was isolated from every sorted fraction and measured by UV absorbance on a Nanodrop 2000c.

This TCR was recovered from a young man in good health. The chain is encoded by TRBV28 joined to TRBJ1-5; the D gene assignment is ambiguous. Sequenced sample: naive CD4+ T cells sorted from blood. Taken with the paper, the label for cell subset or site translates to: CD45RA+ positively selected. The CDR3 region has the sequence CASSSDSNQPQHF. The nucleotides are TGTGCCAGCAGTTCGGACAGCAATCAGCCCCAGCATTTT.